The 10 T cell receptor beta chains below were found in one sample sequenced in a study of T cell changes during pregnancy in multiple sclerosis (dated by TCRdb to about 2019). The library was obtained by the immunoSEQ multiplex PCR assay. What TCRdb holds here is the immuneACCESS table cut down to in-frame rearrangements. Part of the clones is not present; checked against another copy, under half of the missing clones reflect an unresolved V gene, and the others are unexplained. Present in this sample are around 43,000 clones, around 93% of which were seen just once. The top ten constitute 3.9% of the sample. The specimen comprised CD8+ T cells from peripheral blood mononuclear cells, sampled after pregnancy. The source is a female donor with multiple sclerosis, enrolled in a pregnancy study.

This chain links TRBV19 with TRBJ1-1; D remains unclear. Germline CDR1 reads LNHDA; CDR2 reads SQIVND (reference sequence). The CDR3 is 12 amino acids. The V end lost 6 bases, the J end lost 1 base, and 6 bases lay between the germline ends. The CDR3 region is CASREENTEAFF. The CDR3 nucleotides read TGTGCCAGTAGGGAGGAGAACACTGAAGCTTTCTTT.

This clone appeared a single time. J is TRBJ2-7 and V is TRBV29-1; a weak D match, TRBD2 (6 bases). The CDR3 length is 12 residues. Germline V gene lookup returns CDR1 SQVTM and CDR2 ANQGSEA. The ends were cut back, 7 bases at V and 6 bases at J, with 16 bases in the middle. As DNA, the CDR3 is TGCAGCGCGGGAAGGATCGGGAGCGAGCAGTACTTC. Its translation: CSAGRIGSEQYF.

The chain uses TRBV19 and TRBJ1-3; D call uncertain. With 10 bases removed from V and 0 bases from J, the gap between germline ends came to 4 bases. Germline CDR1 is LNHDA and CDR2 is SQIVND (reference sequence). CDR3 length: 11 amino acids. Here the CDR3 reads CATFSGNTIYF. CDR3 DNA sequence: TGTGCCACTTTCTCTGGAAACACCATATATTTT.

The chain has TRBV28 and TRBJ2-2; maybe TRBD1 (5 bases). CDR3 length: 17 residues. Deletions cut 4 bases from V and 6 bases from J, with 21 bases between. Germline CDR1 MDHEN, CDR2 SYDVKM. For the CDR3, the DNA is TGTGCCAGCAGTTCCGCTGTGGAAGGGGCGCTTGCCGGGGAGCTGTTTTTT. Encoded protein: CASSSAVEGALAGELFF.

This clone came up a few times. The chain has TRBV7-9 and TRBJ1-1; 7 nucleotides line up with TRBD1. J gave up 5 bases and V 2 bases, and 14 bases lay outside the gene matches. CDR1 and CDR2 from the germline V gene are SEHNR and FQNEAQ (reference sequence). This CDR3 contains 17 residues. The CDR3 reads CASSLFPKLEGATEAFF. CDR3 DNA sequence: TGTGCCAGCAGCTTATTCCCCAAGCTTGAGGGGGCGACTGAAGCTTTCTTT.

This chain links TRBV7-9 with TRBJ2-1; TRBD2 matches at 10 bases. V shed 5 bases, J shed 7 bases, and the junction held 11 bases outside the gene matches. The CDR3 sequence is 16 residues long. The germline CDR1 and CDR2 sequences are SEHNR and FQNEAQ (reference sequence). The CDR3 is CASSLTSGGGRNEQFF. The CDR3 DNA reads TGTGCCAGCAGCCTCACAAGCGGGGGGGGCCGTAATGAGCAGTTCTTC. Full variable domain (outside the CDR3, taken from reference TRBV7-9 and TRBJ2-1): DTGVSQNPRHKITKRGQNVTFRCDPISEHNRLYWYRQTLGQGPEFLTYFQNEAQLEKSRLLSDRFSAERPKGSFSTLEIQRTEQGDSAMYLCASSLTSGGGRNEQFFGPGTRLTVL.

This sequence joins TRBV9 and TRBJ1-2; 7 nucleotides align to TRBD1. The V gene's germline CDR1 is SGDLS and CDR2 YYNGEE. The CDR3 spans 15 residues. Trimming cost V 4 bases and J 8 bases; bases outside gene matches: 14. The CDR3 spells CASSKWDSPWAGYTF. DNA of the CDR3: TGTGCCAGCAGCAAATGGGACAGCCCTTGGGCGGGCTACACCTTC.

V is TRBV9 and J is TRBJ1-5; no definite D call. The V and J ends lost 8 bases and 4 bases respectively, with 13 bases between them. Germline lookup yields CDR1 SGDLS and CDR2 YYNGEE. The CDR3 has 13 amino acids. CDR3 loop: CARTRGKNQPQHF. The CDR3 DNA reads TGTGCCAGAACCCGGGGTAAAAATCAGCCCCAGCATTTT.

This clone was recorded only once. The chain recombines TRBV5-1 with TRBJ2-2; tentatively, D is TRBD1 (6 bases). This CDR3 has 13 amino acids. Germline V lookup: CDR1 SGHRS, CDR2 YFSETQ. V was clipped by 9 bases and J by 5 bases, with 14 bases between them. CDR3 in DNA: TGCGCCACTCGGACAGAAGGGACCGGGGAGCTGTTTTTT. Translated: CATRTEGTGELFF.

V and J are TRBV28 and TRBJ2-7; no clear D. CDR1 is MDHEN and CDR2 is SYDVKM in the germline V gene. Trimming pared 3 bases from V and 2 bases from J, leaving 8 bases between. This CDR3 spans 13 amino acids. The DNA of the CDR3 is TGTGCCAGCAGTTTCGGTACGACCTACGAGCAGTACTTC. Protein product: CASSFGTTYEQYF.